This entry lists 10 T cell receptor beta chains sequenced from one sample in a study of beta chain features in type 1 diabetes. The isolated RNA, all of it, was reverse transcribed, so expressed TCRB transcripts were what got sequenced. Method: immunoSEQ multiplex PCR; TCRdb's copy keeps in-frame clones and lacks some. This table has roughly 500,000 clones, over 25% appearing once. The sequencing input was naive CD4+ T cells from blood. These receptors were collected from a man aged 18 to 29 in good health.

The CDR3 reads CASSAWVTDTQYF. Written as DNA, the CDR3 is TGTGCCAGCAGCGCCTGGGTCACAGATACGCAGTATTTT. The chain carries TRBV9 and TRBJ2-3; no firm D call. V shed 3 bases and J shed 2 bases, with 7 bases lying between them. The CDR3 consists of 13 residues. Germline V CDR1 and CDR2: SGDLS, YYNGEE.

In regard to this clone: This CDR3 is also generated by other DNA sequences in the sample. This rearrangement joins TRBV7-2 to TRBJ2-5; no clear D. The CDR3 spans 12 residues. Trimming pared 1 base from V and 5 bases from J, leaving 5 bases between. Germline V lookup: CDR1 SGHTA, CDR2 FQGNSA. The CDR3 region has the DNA TGTGCCAGCAGCTTAGTAGTCGAGACCCAGTACTTC. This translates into CASSLVVETQYF. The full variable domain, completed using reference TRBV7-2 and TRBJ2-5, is GAGVSQSPSNKVTEKGKDVELRCDPISGHTALYWYRQSLGQGLEFLIYFQGNSAPDKSGLPSDRFSAERTGGSVSTLTIQRTQQEDSAVYLCASSLVVETQYFGPGTRLLVL.

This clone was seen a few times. DNA of the CDR3: TGTGCCATCAGTGAGAGCCTCAATGAGCAGTTCTTC. It specifies CAISESLNEQFF. V is TRBV10-3 and J is TRBJ2-1; D uncertain. The CDR3 sequence is 12 residues long. The V end lost 2 bases, the J end lost 6 bases, and 5 bases lay between the germline ends. The germline gives CDR1 ENHRY, CDR2 SYGVKD.

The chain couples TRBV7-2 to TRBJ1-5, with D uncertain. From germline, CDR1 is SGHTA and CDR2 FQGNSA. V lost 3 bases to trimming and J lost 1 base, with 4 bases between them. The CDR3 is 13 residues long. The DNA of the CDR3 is TGTGCCAGCAGCTTCGTAAGCAATCAGCCCCAGCATTTT. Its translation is CASSFVSNQPQHF.

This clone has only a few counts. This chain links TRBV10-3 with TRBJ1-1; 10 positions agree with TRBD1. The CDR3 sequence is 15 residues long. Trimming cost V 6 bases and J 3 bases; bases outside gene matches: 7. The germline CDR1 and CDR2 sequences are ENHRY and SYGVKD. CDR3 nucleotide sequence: TGTGCCATCAGACGGGACAGGGGAGGCGACACTGAAGCTTTCTTT. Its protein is CAIRRDRGGDTEAFF.

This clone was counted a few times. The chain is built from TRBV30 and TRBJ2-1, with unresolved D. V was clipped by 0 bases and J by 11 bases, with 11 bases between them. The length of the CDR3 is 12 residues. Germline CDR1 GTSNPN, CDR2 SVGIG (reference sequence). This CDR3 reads CAWSVGQIKQFF. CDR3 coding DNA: TGTGCCTGGAGTGTAGGGCAAATCAAGCAGTTCTTC.

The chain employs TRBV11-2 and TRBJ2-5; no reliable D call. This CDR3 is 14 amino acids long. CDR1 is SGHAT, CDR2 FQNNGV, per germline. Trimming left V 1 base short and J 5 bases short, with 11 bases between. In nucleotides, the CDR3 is TGTGCCAGCAGCTTAGGGTCTCGGCGGGAGACCCAGTACTTC. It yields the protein CASSLGSRRETQYF. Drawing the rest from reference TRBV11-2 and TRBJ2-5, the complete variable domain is EAGVAQSPRYKIIEKRQSVAFWCNPISGHATLYWYQQILGQGPKLLIQFQNNGVVDDSQLPKDRFSAERLKGVDSTLKIQPAKLEDSAVYLCASSLGSRRETQYFGPGTRLLVL.

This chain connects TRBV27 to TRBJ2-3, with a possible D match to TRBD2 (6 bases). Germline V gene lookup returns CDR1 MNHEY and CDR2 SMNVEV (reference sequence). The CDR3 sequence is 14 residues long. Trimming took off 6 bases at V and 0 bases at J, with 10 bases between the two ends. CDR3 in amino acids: CASRPSASTDTQYF. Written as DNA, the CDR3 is TGTGCCAGCAGACCTAGCGCGAGCACAGATACGCAGTATTTT.

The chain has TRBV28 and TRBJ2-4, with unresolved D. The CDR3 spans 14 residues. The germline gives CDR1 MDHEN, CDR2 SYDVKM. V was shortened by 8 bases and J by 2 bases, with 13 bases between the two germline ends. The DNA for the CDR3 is TGTGCCAGCGAGTTAGTATTAACCAAAAACATTCAGTACTTC. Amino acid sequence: CASELVLTKNIQYF. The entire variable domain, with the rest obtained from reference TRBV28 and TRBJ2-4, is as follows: DVKVTQSSRYLVKRTGEKVFLECVQDMDHENMFWYRQDPGLGLRLIYFSYDVKMKEKGDIPEGYSVSREKKERFSLILESASTNQTSMYLCASELVLTKNIQYFGAGTRLSVL.

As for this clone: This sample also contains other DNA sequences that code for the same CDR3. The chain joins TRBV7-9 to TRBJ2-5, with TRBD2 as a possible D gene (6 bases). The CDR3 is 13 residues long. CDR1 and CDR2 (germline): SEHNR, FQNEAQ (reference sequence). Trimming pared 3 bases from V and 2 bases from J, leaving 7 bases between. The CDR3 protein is CASSFGGQETQYF. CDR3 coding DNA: TGTGCCAGCAGCTTTGGGGGGCAAGAGACCCAGTACTTC.